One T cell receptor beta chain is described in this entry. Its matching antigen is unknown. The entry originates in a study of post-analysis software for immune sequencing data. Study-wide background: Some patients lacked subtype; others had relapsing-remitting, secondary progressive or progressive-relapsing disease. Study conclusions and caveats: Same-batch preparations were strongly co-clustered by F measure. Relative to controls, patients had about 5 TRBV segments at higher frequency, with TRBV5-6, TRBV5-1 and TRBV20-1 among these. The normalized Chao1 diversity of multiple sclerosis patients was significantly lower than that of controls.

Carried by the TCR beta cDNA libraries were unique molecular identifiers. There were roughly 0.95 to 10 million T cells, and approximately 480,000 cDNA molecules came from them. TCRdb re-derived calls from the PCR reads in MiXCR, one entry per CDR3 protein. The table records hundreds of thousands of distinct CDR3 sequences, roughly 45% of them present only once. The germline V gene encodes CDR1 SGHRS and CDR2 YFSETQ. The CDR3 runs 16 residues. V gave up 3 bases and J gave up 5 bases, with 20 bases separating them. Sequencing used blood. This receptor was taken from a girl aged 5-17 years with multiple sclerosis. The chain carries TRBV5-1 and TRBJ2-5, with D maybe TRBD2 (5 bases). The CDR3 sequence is CASSSLLGLDRETQYF. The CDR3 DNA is TGCGCCAGCAGCTCCCTCCTAGGACTGGATCGTGAGACCCAGTACTTC.